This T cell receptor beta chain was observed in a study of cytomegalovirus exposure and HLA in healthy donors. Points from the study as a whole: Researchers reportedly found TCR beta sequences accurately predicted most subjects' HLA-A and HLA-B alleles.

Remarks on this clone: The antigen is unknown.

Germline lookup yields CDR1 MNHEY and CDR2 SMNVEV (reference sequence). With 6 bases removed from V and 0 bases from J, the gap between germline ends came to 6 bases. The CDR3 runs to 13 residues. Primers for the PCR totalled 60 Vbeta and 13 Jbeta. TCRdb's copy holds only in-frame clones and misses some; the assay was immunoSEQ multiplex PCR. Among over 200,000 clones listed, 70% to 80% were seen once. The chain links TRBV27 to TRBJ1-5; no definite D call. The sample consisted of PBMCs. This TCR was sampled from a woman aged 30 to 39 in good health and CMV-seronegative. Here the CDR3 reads CASSHYSNQPQHF. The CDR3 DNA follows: TGTGCCAGCAGCCACTATAGCAATCAGCCCCAGCATTTT.